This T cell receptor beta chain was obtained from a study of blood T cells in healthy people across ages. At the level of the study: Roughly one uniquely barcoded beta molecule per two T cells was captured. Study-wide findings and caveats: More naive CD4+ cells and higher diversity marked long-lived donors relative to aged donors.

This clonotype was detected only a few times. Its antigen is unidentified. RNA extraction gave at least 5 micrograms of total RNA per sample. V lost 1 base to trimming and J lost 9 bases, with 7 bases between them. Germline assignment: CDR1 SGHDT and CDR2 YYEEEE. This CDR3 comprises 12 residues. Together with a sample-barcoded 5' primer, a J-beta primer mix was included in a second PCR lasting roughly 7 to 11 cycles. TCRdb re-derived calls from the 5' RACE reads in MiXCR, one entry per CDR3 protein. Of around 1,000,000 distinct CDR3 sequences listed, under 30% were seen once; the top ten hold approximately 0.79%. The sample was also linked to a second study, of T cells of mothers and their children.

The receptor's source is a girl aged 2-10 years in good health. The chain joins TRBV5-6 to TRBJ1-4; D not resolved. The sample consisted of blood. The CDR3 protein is CASSLWAQKLFF. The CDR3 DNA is TGTGCCAGCAGCTTGTGGGCCCAAAAACTGTTTTTT. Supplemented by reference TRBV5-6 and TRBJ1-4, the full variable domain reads DAGVTQSPTHLIKTRGQQVTLRCSPKSGHDTVSWYQQALGQGPQFIFQYYEEEERQRGNFPDRFSGHQFPNYSSELNVNALLLGDSALYLCASSLWAQKLFFGSGTQLSVL.